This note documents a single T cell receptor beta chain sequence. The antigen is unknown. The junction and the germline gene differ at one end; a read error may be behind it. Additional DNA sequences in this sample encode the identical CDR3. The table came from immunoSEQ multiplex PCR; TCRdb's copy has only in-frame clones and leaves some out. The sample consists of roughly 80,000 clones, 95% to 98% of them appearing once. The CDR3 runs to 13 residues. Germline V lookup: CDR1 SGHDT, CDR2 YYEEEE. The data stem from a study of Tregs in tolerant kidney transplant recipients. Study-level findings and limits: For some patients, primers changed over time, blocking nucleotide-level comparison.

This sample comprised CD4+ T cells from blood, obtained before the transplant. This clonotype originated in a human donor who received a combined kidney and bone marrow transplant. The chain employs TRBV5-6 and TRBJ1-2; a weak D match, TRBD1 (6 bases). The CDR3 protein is CASRRDRYDGYTF. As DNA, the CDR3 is TGCGCCAGCAGACGCGACAGGTATGATGGCTACACCTTC.